This T cell receptor beta chain originates from a study of blood T cells in healthy people across ages. V lost 2 bases and J 13 bases, leaving 12 bases between the germline ends. The CDR3 totals 12 residues. Per the germline V gene, CDR1 is MNHEY and CDR2 is SVGEGT. Study observations and caveats: Greater diversity and more naive CD4+ cells were seen in long-lived donors than in aged donors. A roughly linear age-dependent decrease characterized TCR beta diversity per million T cells.

Combining a sample-barcoded 5' primer with a J-beta primer mix, a second PCR ran for 7 to 11 cycles. Researchers report that each sample yielded at least 3 million CDR3-containing paired-end reads. TCRdb re-called the 5' RACE reads with MiXCR, one entry per CDR3 protein. Among roughly 800,000 distinct CDR3 sequences listed, 36% were seen once. Regarding this clonotype: Antigen specificity is unknown.

This TCR derives from a man aged 18 to 29 in good health. This sequence joins TRBV6-2 or TRBV6-3 and TRBJ2-1; D possibly uses TRBD1 or TRBD2 (5 bases each). Sequencing was carried out using blood. The CDR3 spells CASSYQGETQFF. The CDR3 nucleotides read TGTGCCAGCAGTTACCAAGGGGAGACCCAGTTCTTC.